These T cell receptor beta chains were read from a single sample in a study of technical replicates of blood from a few donors. Produced via immunoSEQ multiplex PCR; TCRdb's table is partial and in-frame only. The sample holds 50,000 to 60,000 clones, about 95% seen once. The sequenced sample consisted of PBMCs. The source is a human donor in good health. Some clones in this sample may be carry-over from other donors' samples. Both conserved end residues are part of each CDR3. D genes are given only for firm matches. Part of the rows lack a size; the others show once, few, many or a class for expanded clones.

J,size,V,D,DNA,CDR3
TRBJ1-4,NA,TRBV7-9,NA,TGTGCCAGCTCCCCGGGGGTTGAAAAACTGTTTTTT,CASSPGVEKLFF
TRBJ1-3,NA,TRBV7-8,NA,TGTGCCAGCAGCTTAGTTAGGACAGCTGGAAACACCATATATTTT,CASSLVRTAGNTIYF
TRBJ1-1,few,TRBV7-9,TRBD1,TGTGCCAGCAGATCGACAGGGACTGAAGCTTTCTTT,CASRSTGTEAFF
TRBJ1-6,NA,TRBV27,TRBD1,TGTGCCAGCAGTTTGGCCCCGACAGGGCAGAATTCACCCCTCCACTTT,CASSLAPTGQNSPLHF
TRBJ2-7,NA,TRBV4-1,TRBD1,TGCGCCAGCAGCCACATGGACAGGGCCTACGAGCAGTACTTC,CASSHMDRAYEQYF
TRBJ2-2,NA,TRBV11-1,TRBD2,TGTGCCAGCAGTCGGGGTCCGACTAGCGTGGACACCGGGGAGCTGTTTTTT,CASSRGPTSVDTGELFF
TRBJ2-2,NA,TRBV10-3,NA,TGTGCCATCGCGAGCCTCAGGGGAACCAACACCGGGGAGCTGTTTTTT,CAIASLRGTNTGELFF
TRBJ1-1,once,TRBV7-2,TRBD1,TGTGCCAGCAGCCCCGGGACAGCCAGGGGGATGAACACTGAAGCTTTCTTT,CASSPGTARGMNTEAFF
TRBJ2-7,NA,TRBV27,NA,TGTGCCAGCACTCAAGGGGCGTTGACCTACGAGCAGTACTTC,CASTQGALTYEQYF
TRBJ2-2,NA,TRBV9,TRBD1,TGTGCCAGCAGCTCACGGGGGTGGGACAGGGGGCGCCCCGGGGAGCTGTTTTTT,CASSSRGWDRGRPGELFF
TRBJ1-1,NA,TRBV5-1,NA,TGCGCCAGCAGGCAGAATTCGGGCACTGAAGCTTTCTTT,CASRQNSGTEAFF
TRBJ1-1,NA,TRBV5-8,TRBD1,TGTGCCAGCAGGAGGGACAGGGGGACCACTGAAGCTTTCTTT,CASRRDRGTTEAFF
TRBJ2-5,NA,TRBV10-3,TRBD1,TGTGCCATCAGACCGGGACAGGGTGAGACCCAGTACTTC,CAIRPGQGETQYF
TRBJ2-1,NA,TRBV7-6,NA,TGTGCCAGCAGCTCGTTCTCCGGGAGTAAAACTCTGGAGCAGTTCTTC,CASSSFSGSKTLEQFF
TRBJ1-5,NA,TRBV7-9,TRBD1,TGTGCCAGCAGCGGGACAGGGTTTCAGCCCCAGCATTTT,CASSGTGFQPQHF
TRBJ2-7,NA,TRBV19,TRBD2,TGTGCCAGTAGTTTGACTAGCGGGAGGGACTCCTACGAGCAGTACTTC,CASSLTSGRDSYEQYF
TRBJ2-7,NA,TRBV4-1,TRBD2,TGCGCCAGCAGCCAAGGTTTGGGGCCTAGCGGGGCAACCTACGAGCAGTACTTC,CASSQGLGPSGATYEQYF
TRBJ2-1,NA,TRBV7-6,TRBD2,TGTGCCAGCAGCTTCGTCAGCGGGAGTATCTACAATGAGCAGTTCTTC,CASSFVSGSIYNEQFF
TRBJ2-7,NA,TRBV23-1,NA,TGCGCCAGCAGTCAAAGGACAAACTACTCCTACGAGCAGTACTTC,CASSQRTNYSYEQYF
TRBJ1-2,NA,TRBV5-3,NA,TGTGCCAGAAGCGCGGCAATTTGGGGGCTCAGTTCCTATGGCTACACCTTC,CARSAAIWGLSSYGYTF
TRBJ1-1,NA,TRBV7-3,NA,TGTGCCAGCGGGCAGGGGACTAGCACTGAAGCTTTCTTT,CASGQGTSTEAFF
TRBJ2-7,once,TRBV4-1,TRBD2,TGCGCCAGCAGCCAAGGGATCGTATGGCGGGGGAACTACGAGCAGTACTTC,CASSQGIVWRGNYEQYF
TRBJ2-3,NA,TRBV6-4,TRBD1,TGTGCCAGCAGTGAGACAGGGGGCGGGAGCACAGATACGCAGTATTTT,CASSETGGGSTDTQYF
TRBJ1-1,once,TRBV7-8,NA,TGTGCCAGCAGCTTAGACAGGCCCAAGTCCTCTGAAGCTTTCTTT,CASSLDRPKSSEAFF
TRBJ1-5,NA,TRBV7-6,NA,TGTGCCAGCAGCCGAGGAGGGGCCGGGCAGCCCCAGCATTTT,CASSRGGAGQPQHF